This T cell receptor beta chain was recorded in a study of blood T cells in healthy people across ages. Points from the study as a whole: Both naive CD4+ cell counts and diversity were greater in long-lived donors than in aged donors.

The authors ran a second PCR of roughly 7 to 11 cycles using a sample-barcoded 5' primer and a J-beta primer mix. A template-switch adaptor that had 12 random nucleotides put a tag on each cDNA molecule. Every sample gave at least 3 million paired-end reads containing CDR3. A single record per CDR3 protein comes from TCRdb applying MiXCR to the 5' RACE reads. Of 780,000 or so distinct CDR3 sequences listed, around a quarter were seen once; the top ten hold under 4.5%. Samples had at least 7 million PBMCs isolated from them. As regards this clonotype: No antigen is known for it.

V shed 3 bases and J shed 6 bases, with 12 bases lying between them. CDR1 and CDR2 from the germline V gene are DFQATT and SNEGSKA (reference sequence). This CDR3 spans 12 amino acids. Separately, the same data were catalogued under a study of T cells of mothers and their children.

This receptor was identified in a boy between 10 and 17 years old in good health. This chain uses TRBV20-1 with TRBJ2-7; TRBD1 is a possible D gene (6 bases). Sample: blood. The DNA of the CDR3 is TGCAGTGCTAGGAGGGGGATAAGCGAGCAGTACTTC. Residues: CSARRGISEQYF.